What follows describes a single TCR beta chain. This entry comes from a study of shared T cell receptors in the human thymus. The CDR3 is 14 amino acids. The germline CDR1 and CDR2 sequences are SGHAT and FQDESV (reference sequence). V dropped 1 base and J dropped 6 bases, with 13 bases sitting between them. Generated by immunoSEQ multiplex PCR, the TCRdb table keeps only in-frame clones and is missing some. The sample comprises 700,000 or so clones, 80% to 90% of which are singletons, and over 0.008% rests with the top ten. This same sample was also taken into another study, of human thymus T cells. From that report: There appeared to be biased usage of V and J genes in thymic and blood repertoires.

V gene TRBV11-1 combines with J gene TRBJ2-7; D possibly corresponds to TRBD1 (5 bases). The material sequenced was thymocytes. The sequence derives from a girl in the first two years of life with a congenital heart defect. The CDR3 loop is CASSLETVDCEQYF. In DNA form, the CDR3 reads TGTGCCAGCAGCTTAGAGACAGTTGACTGCGAGCAGTACTTC.